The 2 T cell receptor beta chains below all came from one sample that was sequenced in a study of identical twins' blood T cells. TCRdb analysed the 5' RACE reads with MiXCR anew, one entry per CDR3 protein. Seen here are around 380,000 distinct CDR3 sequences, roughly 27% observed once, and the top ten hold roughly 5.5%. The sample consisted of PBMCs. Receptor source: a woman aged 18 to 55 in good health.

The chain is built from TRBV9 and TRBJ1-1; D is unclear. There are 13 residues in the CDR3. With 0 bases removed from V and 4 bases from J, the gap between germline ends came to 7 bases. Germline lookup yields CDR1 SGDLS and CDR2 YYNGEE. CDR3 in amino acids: CASSVVDGTEAFF. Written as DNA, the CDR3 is TGTGCCAGCAGCGTAGTGGATGGCACTGAAGCTTTCTTT.

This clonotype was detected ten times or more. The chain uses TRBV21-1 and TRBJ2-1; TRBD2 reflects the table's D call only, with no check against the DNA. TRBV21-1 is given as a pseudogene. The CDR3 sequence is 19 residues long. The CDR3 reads CASSKVLYTSGLSYNEQFF. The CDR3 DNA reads TGTGCCAGCAGCAAAGTTCTCTATACTAGCGGGTTGTCCTACAATGAGCAGTTCTTC.